This T cell receptor (beta chain) appears in the sequencing data of a study of T cell responses to AZD1222 COVID-19 vaccine. Study-wide findings and caveats: Seropositive at baseline were only six or seven AZD1222 recipients.

The protocol was immunoSEQ multiplex PCR, while the TCRdb copy is restricted to in-frame clones and leaves out a portion. The sample has roughly 28,000 clones, roughly 90% seen once. Trimming at V came to 4 bases and at J to 4 bases, leaving 16 bases not matched to a gene. Germline V gene lookup returns CDR1 SGHRS and CDR2 YFSETQ. The CDR3 is 17 residues long. Note on this clone: As yet, its antigen is unknown.

This chain uses TRBV5-1 with TRBJ1-2; 7 bases map to TRBD1. The receptor was isolated from an adult in good health. The sequences come from peripheral blood, collected on day 0 of AZD1222 vaccination. The CDR3 nucleotides are TGCGCCAGCAGCCCCGGAACCCGAGCAGGGGGTCTCTATGGCTACACCTTC. It translates to CASSPGTRAGGLYGYTF.